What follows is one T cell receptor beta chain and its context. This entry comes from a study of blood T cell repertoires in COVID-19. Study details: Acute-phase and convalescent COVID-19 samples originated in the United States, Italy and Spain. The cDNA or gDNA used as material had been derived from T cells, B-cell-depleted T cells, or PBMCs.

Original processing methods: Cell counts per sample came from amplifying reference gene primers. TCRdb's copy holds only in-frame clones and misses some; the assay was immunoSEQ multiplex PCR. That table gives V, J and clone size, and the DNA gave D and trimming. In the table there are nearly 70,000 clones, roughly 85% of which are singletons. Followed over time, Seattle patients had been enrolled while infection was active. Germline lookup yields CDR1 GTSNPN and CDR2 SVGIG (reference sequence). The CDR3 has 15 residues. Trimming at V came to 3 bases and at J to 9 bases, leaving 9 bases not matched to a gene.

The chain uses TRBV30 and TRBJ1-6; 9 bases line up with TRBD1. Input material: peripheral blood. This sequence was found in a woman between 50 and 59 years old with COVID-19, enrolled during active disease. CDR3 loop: CAWREGGQGGSPLHF. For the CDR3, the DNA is TGTGCCTGGAGGGAGGGGGGACAGGGCGGTTCACCCCTCCACTTT.